The 9 T cell receptor beta chains presented below share a single source sample, sequenced in a study of radiation and T cells in renal cell carcinoma. TCRdb's copy holds only in-frame clones and misses some; the assay was immunoSEQ multiplex PCR. The top ten clones hold 5% to 6.5% of a sample with about 130,000 clones, 81% of them seen once. Documented time point: blood 2 weeks post-SBRT. Noted treatment: 15 Gy SBRT to primary tumor, nephrectomy 4 weeks later. The input for sequencing was blood, taken from a patient whose treatment included radiotherapy and nephrectomy. Receptor source: a man aged 50-59 years with renal cell carcinoma.

This clone has just a few counts. The rearrangement joins TRBV7-9 to TRBJ1-3, with 7 bases aligning to TRBD1. V trimming: 5 bases; J trimming: 4 bases; junction bases outside the gene matches: 5. This CDR3 contains 14 residues. Germline V gene data show CDR1 as SEHNR and CDR2 as FQNEAQ (reference sequence). CDR3 amino acids: CASSTGTVGNTIYF. DNA for the CDR3: TGTGCCAGCAGCACCGGGACAGTAGGAAACACCATATATTTT.

The J gene is TRBJ1-1, the V gene TRBV5-1, with 7 bases lining up with TRBD1. The germline V gene has CDR1 SGHRS and CDR2 YFSETQ. The CDR3 spans 16 residues. V shed 4 bases and J 1 base; nucleotides not matched to a gene: 10. CDR3 DNA sequence: TGCGCCAGCAGCGGGGGACAGATGACAAGGAACACTGAAGCTTTCTTT. Protein sequence: CASSGGQMTRNTEAFF.

The chain links TRBV25-1 to TRBJ1-3; D call uncertain. Germline CDR1 is MGHDK and CDR2 is SYGVNS. The CDR3 totals 14 residues. The germline V and J ends were trimmed by 3 bases and 0 bases, with 6 bases remaining between them. The CDR3 reads CASSDVSSGNTIYF. CDR3 coding DNA: TGTGCCAGCAGTGATGTGAGCTCTGGAAACACCATATATTTT.

The gene calls are TRBV10-3 and TRBJ2-1, with unresolved D. This CDR3 is built from 13 residues. Germline CDR1 is ENHRY and CDR2 is SYGVKD. Trimming removed 4 bases at V and 5 bases at J, with 9 bases between. CDR3 in amino acids: CAISGDQNNEQFF. The CDR3 DNA sequence: TGTGCCATCAGTGGCGACCAGAACAATGAGCAGTTCTTC.

The V gene is TRBV29-1, the J gene TRBJ2-7; maybe TRBD1 (6 bases). Trimming cost V 3 bases and J 1 base, with 10 bases left between them. This CDR3 contains 13 residues. Germline V lookup: CDR1 SQVTM, CDR2 ANQGSEA. The CDR3 reads CSVDFTGSYEQYF. The CDR3 DNA follows: TGCAGCGTTGATTTTACAGGGTCCTACGAGCAGTACTTC.

The chain is built from TRBV28 and TRBJ1-1; D remains unclear. Trimming left V 8 bases short and J 1 base short, with 8 bases between. Germline assignment: CDR1 MDHEN and CDR2 SYDVKM. The CDR3 spans 12 residues. The CDR3 nucleotides are TGTGCCAGCCTCCGGACGAACACTGAAGCTTTCTTT. Its protein product is CASLRTNTEAFF.

The chain combines TRBV5-1 with TRBJ2-7; 9 bases agree with TRBD2. Trimming took 0 bases from V and 2 from J; bases not matched to a gene: 9. Per germline, CDR1 SGHRS and CDR2 YFSETQ. This CDR3 contains 17 residues. The CDR3 protein is CASSLGPASGDAYEQYF. The CDR3, as DNA: TGCGCCAGCAGCTTGGGCCCGGCTAGCGGGGACGCCTACGAGCAGTACTTC.

The chain uses TRBV4-1 and TRBJ2-3; the D call may be TRBD1 or TRBD2 (5 bases each). This CDR3 is built from 15 residues. Germline lookup yields CDR1 MGHRA and CDR2 YSYEKL. Deletions cut 5 bases from V and 0 bases from J, with 12 bases between. CDR3 bases: TGCGCCAGCAGCTATTTGAGGGGCAGCACAGATACGCAGTATTTT. Translating gives CASSYLRGSTDTQYF.

The J gene is TRBJ1-2, the V gene TRBV9; D is uncertain. Between the trimmed V and J ends, which lost 4 bases and 2 bases, there was a span of 12 bases. The CDR3 runs 14 residues. Germline CDR1 and CDR2: SGDLS and YYNGEE. This CDR3 reads CASSLLSSNYGYTF. The DNA for the CDR3 is TGTGCCAGCAGCCTCCTTTCGTCCAACTATGGCTACACCTTC.